The 19 T cell receptor beta chains below come from one sample, sequenced in a study of post-analysis software for immune sequencing data. Notes on the study in general: Roughly five TRBV segments occurring more often in patients than controls included TRBV5-6, TRBV5-1 and TRBV20-1.

Carried by the TCR beta cDNA libraries were unique molecular identifiers. TCRdb fed the PCR reads into MiXCR, producing one record per CDR3 protein. The table includes about 400,000 distinct CDR3 sequences, roughly 36% detected once. These receptors' targets are unknown. Input material: blood. Receptor source: a girl between 5 and 17 years old with multiple sclerosis.

The chain combines TRBV12-3 or TRBV12-4 with TRBJ2-1; no definite D call. V lost 0 bases, J lost 6 bases, and 9 bases lay in between. There are 14 residues in the CDR3. CDR3 in DNA: TGTGCCAGCAGTTTAGCGCGAGTCCTCAATGAGCAGTTCTTC. Residues: CASSLARVLNEQFF.

The chain recombines TRBV20-1 with TRBJ1-2, with no clear D. Germline values: CDR1 DFQATT, CDR2 SNEGSKA (reference sequence). With 3 bases removed from V and 0 bases from J, the gap between germline ends came to 11 bases. There are 14 residues in the CDR3. CDR3 sequence (DNA): TGCAGTGCTAGCCCGCTGGAAGCTAACTATGGCTACACCTTC. This codes for CSASPLEANYGYTF.

This chain joins TRBV5-1 and TRBJ2-3; D possibly matches TRBD1 or TRBD2 (6 bases each). CDR1 and CDR2 from the germline V gene are SGHRS and YFSETQ. Trimming stripped 0 bases from V and 4 bases from J, with 18 bases between. The CDR3 is made up of 17 amino acids. The chain's CDR3 is CASSLVPGGGLADTQYF. DNA for the CDR3: TGCGCCAGCAGCTTGGTCCCCGGGGGCGGTCTCGCAGATACGCAGTATTTT.

This rearrangement joins TRBV12-3 or TRBV12-4 to TRBJ2-1, with TRBD1 matching over 8 bases. Trimming removed 4 bases from V and 8 bases from J; junction bases left unmatched: 10. The length of the CDR3 is 15 residues. The CDR3 nucleotides read TGTGCCAGCAGTTCCCCAGGACAGGGTGGGCATGAGCAGTTCTTC. Encoded protein: CASSSPGQGGHEQFF.

Ten or more counts support this clonotype. This sequence joins TRBV5-5 and TRBJ1-5; possibly TRBD1 for D (5 bases). Trimming pared 2 bases from V and 2 bases from J, leaving 8 bases between. CDR1 and CDR2 (germline): SGHKS, YYEKEE (reference sequence). The length of the CDR3 is 14 residues. CDR3 nucleotide sequence: TGTGCCAGCAGCTTCCGGGACGGCAATCAGCCCCAGCATTTT. Translating gives CASSFRDGNQPQHF.

The chain links TRBV11-2 to TRBJ2-3; D may be TRBD1 (5 bases). The V and J ends lost 10 bases and 6 bases respectively, with 20 bases between them. CDR3 length: 14 residues. Looked up from germline, CDR1 is SGHAT and CDR2 is FQNNGV. Here the CDR3 DNA reads TGTGCCATACGTCGGCAGGGAACCTCCGATACGCAGTATTTT. Its translation is CAIRRQGTSDTQYF.

The CDR3 DNA follows: TGTGCCAGCAGCCAAGGGGCCGAAGCTTTCTTT. Protein product: CASSQGAEAFF. This rearrangement joins TRBV11-1 to TRBJ1-1, with TRBD1 as a possible D gene (5 bases). Trimming cost V 5 bases and J 8 bases, with 9 bases left between them. Germline V CDR1 and CDR2: SGHAT, FQDESV (reference sequence). This CDR3 comprises 11 residues.

There are a few counts of this clonotype. The gene calls are TRBV25-1 and TRBJ2-1; D possibly corresponds to TRBD2 (6 bases). Germline lookup yields CDR1 MGHDK and CDR2 SYGVNS. Trimming took 6 bases from V and 2 from J, leaving 8 bases between them. This CDR3 region has 13 residues. CDR3 loop: CASRGGAYNEQFF. The DNA for the CDR3 is TGTGCCAGCAGGGGAGGCGCCTACAATGAGCAGTTCTTC.

In this sample, this clonotype turned up a few times. V is TRBV12-3 or TRBV12-4 and J is TRBJ2-5; 7 nucleotides match TRBD1. Judging by the DNA end, TRBJ2-7 fits better; the J call may be wrong. This CDR3 is built from 14 residues. The CDR3 DNA reads as TGTGCCAGCAGTTCCACCGGGACAGCTGGCGAGCAGTACTTC. Translation: CASSSTGTAGEQYF.

Only a few counts were recorded for this clonotype. The rearrangement uses TRBV20-1 and TRBJ1-5; 7 nucleotides align to TRBD1. The CDR3 length is 15 residues. Germline loops: CDR1 DFQATT, CDR2 SNEGSKA (reference sequence). Germline trimming cut 0 bases from V and 1 base from J; bases unmatched to any gene: 3. CDR3 sequence: CSARDRGQSNQPQHF. In DNA form, the CDR3 reads TGCAGTGCTAGAGACCGGGGACAGAGCAATCAGCCCCAGCATTTT.

This clonotype was seen more than once but under ten times. The chain uses TRBV6-2 or TRBV6-3 and TRBJ2-7, with 10 nucleotides matching TRBD1. CDR1 and CDR2 from the germline V gene are MNHEY and SVGEGT. The length of the CDR3 is 15 residues. The V and J ends lost 7 bases and 3 bases, in that order; junction bases with no gene match: 9. CDR3 coding DNA: TGTGCCAGCACTTTCGGAGGACAGGGGGTCTACGAGCAGTACTTC. Residues: CASTFGGQGVYEQYF.

Points on this clonotype: A junction boundary mismatches the germline segment, possibly from a read error. This chain links TRBV25-1 with TRBJ1-5; D not resolved. Germline V gives CDR1 MGHDK, CDR2 SYGVNS. This CDR3 has 14 residues. This chain's CDR3 is CTSSEYGINQPQHF. CDR3 nucleotides: TGTACCAGCAGTGAATATGGGATCAATCAGCCCCAGCATTTT.

This clonotype was seen a single time. This chain links TRBV20-1 with TRBJ2-3; the D gene is possibly TRBD2 (5 bases). This CDR3 is built from 13 residues. Germline V gene sequence: CDR1 DFQATT, CDR2 SNEGSKA (reference sequence). V was trimmed by 5 bases and J by 6 bases, leaving 15 bases between them. CDR3 sequence reads: CSADRGFVDTQYF. CDR3 coding DNA: TGCAGTGCTGACCGGGGATTCGTGGATACGCAGTATTTT.

This clonotype appeared many times. The chain couples TRBV6-6 to TRBJ2-5; the D gene is possibly TRBD2 (6 bases). The CDR3 is made up of 15 amino acids. The germline gives CDR1 MNHNY, CDR2 SVGAGI (reference sequence). Trimming left V 0 bases short and J 4 bases short, with 12 bases between. The CDR3 sequence is CASSYSWKGGETQYF. CDR3 sequence (DNA): TGTGCCAGCAGTTACTCCTGGAAGGGAGGAGAGACCCAGTACTTC.

The chain recombines TRBV7-2 with TRBJ2-3, with 10 bases fitting TRBD2. Germline V gives CDR1 SGHTA, CDR2 FQGNSA. Germline trimming cut 2 bases from V and 0 bases from J; bases unmatched to any gene: 2. The CDR3 is 16 residues long. CDR3 loop: CASSLLAGASTDTQYF. The CDR3 region has the DNA TGTGCCAGCAGCTTACTAGCGGGGGCTAGCACAGATACGCAGTATTTT.

This clonotype has a handful of counts. The chain is built from TRBV12-3 or TRBV12-4 and TRBJ1-6; 9 bases match TRBD1. With V trimmed by 2 bases and J by 5 bases, 1 base remained unmatched. The CDR3 runs 15 residues. Here the CDR3 DNA reads TGTGCCAGCAGTTTAAGGGACAGGGATAATTCACCCCTCCACTTT. The encoded protein is CASSLRDRDNSPLHF.

Note on this clonotype: A read error may account for a junction end that differs from germline. The chain recombines TRBV29-1 with TRBJ2-1; D uncertain. CDR3 length: 16 amino acids. The germline V gene encodes CDR1 SQVTM and CDR2 ANQGSEA. The CDR3 nucleotides read TGCAGCGTTGAAGGGGAAGTCGTGACACAATACAGTGAGCAGTTCTTC. This translates into CSVEGEVVTQYSEQFF.

V and J are TRBV19 and TRBJ2-1; TRBD1 matches 9 bases. The V gene end was trimmed by 9 bases and the J gene end by 7 bases; junction bases not matched to a gene: 10. The germline V gene has CDR1 LNHDA and CDR2 SQIVND (reference sequence). This CDR3 comprises 14 residues. The CDR3 region is CASSPGTGRNEQFF. CDR3 nucleotide sequence: TGTGCCAGCTCCCCCGGGACAGGGAGAAATGAGCAGTTCTTC. The full variable domain, in which reference TRBV19 and TRBJ2-1 provide the parts outside the CDR3, is DGGITQSPKYLFRKEGQNVTLSCEQNLNHDAMYWYRQDPGQGLRLIYYSQIVNDFQKGDIAEGYSVSREKKESFPLTVTSAQKNPTAFYLCASSPGTGRNEQFFGPGTRLTVL.

The gene calls are TRBV27 and TRBJ1-1; 9 bases align to TRBD1. Looked up from germline, CDR1 is MNHEY and CDR2 is SMNVEV (reference sequence). This CDR3 spans 16 amino acids. V shed 6 bases and J 3 bases; nucleotides not matched to a gene: 11. The CDR3 reads CASRSFHRGQDTEAFF. In DNA, the CDR3 is TGTGCCAGCAGATCTTTTCACAGGGGGCAGGACACTGAAGCTTTCTTT.